This passage covers 17 T cell receptor beta chains from one sample sequenced in a study of preoperative IRX-2 immunotherapy in early breast cancer. The treatment is: preoperative locoregional IRX-2 cytokine immunotherapy. TCRdb keeps only in-frame clones here, not all; method: immunoSEQ multiplex PCR. The repertoire includes 23,000 or so clones, more than 80% of them detected once, and roughly 9% sits in the top ten. The sample in question was tumor tissue, obtained after IRX-2 immunotherapy. Every receptor here comes from a human donor with breast cancer.

The V gene is TRBV7-9, the J gene TRBJ2-7, with TRBD1 matching over 10 bases. The V segment lost 1 base and the J segment 6 bases; nucleotides outside the gene matches: 6. Germline lookup yields CDR1 SEHNR and CDR2 FQNEAQ (reference sequence). The CDR3 is 15 amino acids. CDR3 DNA sequence: TGTGCCAGCAGCTTAGGGGACAGGGGAGGTCGCGAGCAGTACTTC. Its protein is CASSLGDRGGREQYF.

The CDR3: CSADRDDYGYTF. In DNA form, the CDR3 reads TGCAGCGCGGACCGGGACGACTATGGCTACACCTTC. The rearrangement links TRBV29-1 to TRBJ1-2; D possibly corresponds to TRBD1 (5 bases). The ends were cut back, 7 bases at V and 3 bases at J, with 12 bases in the middle. The CDR3 length is 12 residues. Germline CDR1 is SQVTM and CDR2 is ANQGSEA.

CDR3 loop: CASTIAGGQDTQYF. CDR3 bases: TGTGCCAGCACCATAGCGGGGGGGCAAGATACGCAGTATTTT. The chain carries TRBV6-6 and TRBJ2-3; 11 positions match TRBD2. The CDR3 sequence is 14 residues long. J gave up 5 bases and V 7 bases, and 5 bases lay outside the gene matches. Germline V CDR1 and CDR2: MNHNY, SVGAGI (reference sequence).

The chain uses TRBV6-1 and TRBJ2-7; 10 nucleotides agree with TRBD1. Looked up from germline, CDR1 is MNHNS and CDR2 is SASEGT. V shed 8 bases and J 4 bases; nucleotides not matched to a gene: 8. CDR3 size: 14 residues. For the CDR3, the DNA is TGTGCCAGCCAAGAGACAGGGGGCGATTACGAGCAGTACTTC. Amino acid sequence: CASQETGGDYEQYF.

The chain has TRBV2 and TRBJ2-5; TRBD2 might be the D (6 bases). Looked up from germline, CDR1 is SNHLY and CDR2 is FYNNEI. Trimming took 4 bases from V and 5 from J, leaving 8 bases between them. The CDR3 consists of 12 residues. The CDR3 DNA follows: TGTGCCAGCAGTGGGAGGGCCGAGACCCAGTACTTC. Its translation: CASSGRAETQYF.

The V gene is TRBV7-9, the J gene TRBJ2-7, with D perhaps being TRBD1 or TRBD2 (5 bases each). This CDR3 has 17 residues. Per germline, CDR1 SEHNR and CDR2 FQNEAQ (reference sequence). The V end was cut by 6 bases, the J end by 2 bases, with 23 bases between. CDR3 sequence: CASSDSRPGPIPYEQYF. CDR3 nucleotides: TGTGCCAGCAGTGACTCTCGCCCGGGACCCATACCCTACGAGCAGTACTTC.

J is TRBJ2-7 and V is TRBV18; D is ambiguous. Trimming took off 5 bases at V and 3 bases at J, with 11 bases between the two ends. The CDR3 runs to 13 residues. Germline V CDR1 and CDR2: KGHSH, LQKENI. CDR3 DNA: TGTGCCAGCTCAATCGGCAGATTCTACGAGCAGTACTTC. It codes for CASSIGRFYEQYF.

The V gene is TRBV5-1, the J gene TRBJ2-5; 8 nucleotides match TRBD1. CDR1 is SGHRS, CDR2 YFSETQ, per germline. V lost 4 bases, J lost 2 bases, and 7 bases stayed unmatched. This CDR3 comprises 15 residues. CDR3: CASSKQGQEQETQYF. In nucleotides, the CDR3 is TGCGCCAGCAGCAAACAGGGACAGGAGCAAGAGACCCAGTACTTC.

The genes are TRBV27 and TRBJ1-5; 7 bases agree with TRBD1. Germline V gene data show CDR1 as MNHEY and CDR2 as SMNVEV (reference sequence). The CDR3 length is 15 residues. V trimming: 4 bases; J trimming: 0 bases; junction bases outside the gene matches: 3. CDR3 region: CASSSQGYSNQPQHF. The CDR3 DNA sequence: TGTGCCAGCAGTTCACAGGGGTATAGCAATCAGCCCCAGCATTTT.

The CDR3 nucleotides read TGCGCCAGCAGTGATATGACCTCTGGAAACACCATATATTTT. This sequence encodes CASSDMTSGNTIYF. V is TRBV10-2 and J is TRBJ1-3; the D is unclear. From germline, CDR1 is WSHSY and CDR2 SAAADI. This CDR3 is 14 amino acids long. V was clipped by 3 bases and J by 0 bases, with 6 bases between them.

The V gene is TRBV18, the J gene TRBJ2-3; 10 bases are shared with TRBD2. The CDR3 is 16 amino acids. CDR1 is KGHSH and CDR2 is LQKENI in the germline V gene. The V segment lost 0 bases and the J segment 8 bases; nucleotides outside the gene matches: 8. Here the CDR3 DNA reads TGTGCCAGCTCACCACCGTCTAGCGGGGGCGAGGGTACGCAGTATTTT. It codes for CASSPPSSGGEGTQYF.

The chain joins TRBV5-1 to TRBJ2-5; possible D gene TRBD1, 6 bases. The tail of the sequence fits TRBJ2-7 better, so the J call may be wrong. CDR1 and CDR2 from the germline V gene are SGHRS and YFSETQ. This CDR3 is built from 15 residues. CDR3 amino acids: CASSIMWGLSHEQYF. In nucleotides, the CDR3 is TGCGCCAGCAGCATCATGTGGGGGCTTTCCCACGAGCAGTACTTC.

The rearrangement links TRBV19 to TRBJ2-3, with D perhaps matching TRBD1 or TRBD2 (5 bases each). The germline V gene has CDR1 LNHDA and CDR2 SQIVND (reference sequence). Trimming took off 5 bases at V and 3 bases at J, with 15 bases between the two ends. The CDR3 contains 15 residues. The CDR3 spells CASSPQLGVTDTQYF. CDR3 in DNA: TGTGCCAGTAGTCCCCAACTAGGGGTTACAGATACGCAGTATTTT.

This clone showed up just a few times. V usage is TRBV9 and J usage is TRBJ2-1; the D is unclear. CDR1 is SGDLS and CDR2 is YYNGEE in the germline V gene. V was cut by 0 bases and J by 0 bases, with 10 bases left in between. The CDR3 contains 16 residues. The CDR3 sequence is CASSVERISSYNEQFF. For the CDR3, the DNA is TGTGCCAGCAGCGTAGAGAGGATCAGCTCCTACAATGAGCAGTTCTTC.

J is TRBJ2-5 and V is TRBV11-2; no clear D. The CDR3 runs 11 residues. Germline loops: CDR1 SGHAT, CDR2 FQNNGV. With 0 bases removed from V and 14 bases from J, the gap between germline ends came to 10 bases. CDR3 sequence: CASSLDHTAYF. CDR3 nucleotides: TGTGCCAGCAGCTTAGACCACACCGCCTACTTC.

This chain joins TRBV19 and TRBJ1-5, with 8 bases lining up with TRBD1. CDR3 length: 14 residues. V shed 3 bases and J 6 bases; nucleotides not matched to a gene: 4. Germline lookup yields CDR1 LNHDA and CDR2 SQIVND (reference sequence). Here the CDR3 reads CASSIQGASQPQHF. DNA of the CDR3: TGTGCCAGTAGTATCCAGGGGGCCAGTCAGCCCCAGCATTTT.

V and J are TRBV5-1 and TRBJ2-3; 8 nucleotides match TRBD1. Germline V CDR1 and CDR2: SGHRS, YFSETQ. The J segment lost 1 base and the V segment lost 5 bases, leaving 3 bases of the junction unmatched. CDR3 length: 14 amino acids. CDR3 in amino acids: CASSPDRGTDTQYF. Here the CDR3 DNA reads TGCGCCAGCAGTCCGGACAGGGGCACAGATACGCAGTATTTT.